This T cell receptor beta chain was found in a study of vaccination and CD4 T cells after COVID-19 (dated 2022 in TCRdb). Study-level background: Six males and four females were included in the convalescent cohort, with two Hispanic individuals, seven Caucasians, two Asians and one multiracial person represented. Culture stimuli were overlapping spike peptide pools from SARS-CoV-2 and from the common cold coronaviruses HCoV-NL63, HCoV-OC43 and HCoV-229E. In under 13 COVID-19 convalescent patients and 4 infection-naive healthy vaccine recipients, researchers compared the spike-specific CD4+ TCR repertoire from before mRNA vaccination with the repertoire from after. Post-COVID blood samples from convalescent patients were collected a median of around 100 days after diagnosis, with a range of roughly 30 to 170 days. Participants received two doses of either the Pfizer-BioNTech BNT162b2 vaccine (n=8) or the Moderna mRNA-1273 vaccine (n=2). An earlier paper using these donors assessed, at the TCR clonotype level, memory CD4+ T cell crossreactivity between SARS-CoV-2 and common cold coronavirus spike proteins. In control cultures, a CEFX viral epitope pool was used as positive control, an HIV-1 Nef peptide pool was used as negative control, or no peptide was added. Post-vaccine blood samples were collected a median of about 72 days after the second vaccine dose, ranging from roughly 12 to 250 days. Results and caveats for the whole study, not just this receptor: Among the post-vaccine SARS-CoV-2-reactive clones in convalescent patients, a median 86.3% showed up only after vaccination, which suggests vaccine-specific priming. Nearly all vaccine-specific clones in convalescent patients (304 of 307) were mono-reactive for SARS-CoV-2 spike rather than cross-reactive with common cold coronaviruses. An increase in the median number of SARS-CoV-2-reactive clonotypes from approximately 21 after infection to some 40 after vaccination was observed, but the change was not found to be significant. The number of convalescent patients in the study was relatively small, and the study did not examine early timepoints following natural infection.

Library prep was done by PCR. TCR sequencing of DNA from cultured CD4+ T cells used the Oncomine TCR Beta short-read assay at the Johns Hopkins FTIC core. The QIAamp micro DNA kit was used to extract genomic DNA from the cultured CD4+ T cells. Oncomine TCR Beta libraries from cultured CD4+ T cells were pooled using unique dual indexes and sequenced on an Illumina iSeq 100. Regarding the original processing steps: Non-productive sequences were filtered out, and CDR3s that did not start with C, did not end with F or W, or were shorter than 7 amino acids were discarded. The MANAFEST web application was used to identify antigen-specific clonotypes by comparing peptide-stimulated wells against reference wells and other culture wells. To be called positive, a clone needed an FDR below 0.05, an odds ratio above 5, and a productive frequency above 0.1% in at least two of three replicate wells. Clonotypes that were significantly expanded in both SARS-CoV-2 spike wells and at least one common cold coronavirus spike condition were defined as cross-reactive. CDR3 homology was assessed with Levenshtein distances (stringdist) and unrooted phylogenetic trees (ape) in R version 3.6.1. TCRdb redid the processing of the public reads, applying fastp at Q25 and MiXCR, and retained in-frame beta chains. All rows with the same CDR3 protein become a single entry with the most common DNA and genes. The authors' filters were not applied to this entry. In this sample the table shows thousands of distinct CDR3 sequences, 36% of which occur a single time. In total, the top ten clones hold roughly 26% of the sample.

In the paper's terms, the treatment or condition label means: approximately 11-day PBMC culture with coronavirus spike peptide pools or control peptides (ViraFEST assay). CD4+ T cells from unexposed donors were collected before the COVID-19 pandemic (2011-2018). The ViraFEST assay was used in the study, in which antigen-specific T cells were expanded with peptide pools and expanded clonotypes were subsequently identified by TCR sequencing. Over 1.5 million PBMCs per well were cultured in IMDM with roughly 5% human AB serum and 8 to 10 IU/ml IL-2, plus 10 ug/ml peptide pools. Half of the culture medium was replaced with fresh IL-2-containing medium on days 3 and 7. CD4+ T cells were isolated after roughly nine days of culture through negative selection using the EasySep CD4+ T cell isolation kit. As far as cell numbers permitted, CD4+ T cells from unexposed donors were tested for reactivity against SARS-CoV-2 S and N as well as four spike pools from common cold coronaviruses. Ficoll-Paque Plus gradient centrifugation was used to isolate PBMCs from whole blood, and the isolated PBMCs were then either used fresh or cryopreserved at -140C. Culture conditions were generally each tested in triplicate wells. Leukapheresis product for the unexposed donors was bought commercially.

This clonotype appeared a few times. What antigen it recognizes has not been identified. Base-call qualities are not available, and no considerably larger clone is one nucleotide away. V and J are truncated by 0 bases and 10 bases respectively, leaving an intervening sequence of 13 bases. The CDR1 and CDR2 encoded by the germline V gene (reference sequence) are LNHNV and YYDKDF. The CDR3 starts with the cysteine, ends with the phenylalanine, and has 14 residues. CDR3 DNA only is kept here, 42 bases in frame from base 1. Sequenced: CD4+ T cells from blood, cultured in vitro. The chain is made from TRBV15 and TRBJ2-1; TRBD1 is a weak D gene call, 6 bases matching. The clonotype was recovered from a human donor in good health. CDR3 loop: CATSRDLTGTEQFF. The DNA sequence is as follows: TGTGCCACCAGCAGAGATTTAACCGGGACAGAGCAGTTCTTC. Beyond the CDR3, the reference TRBV15 and TRBJ2-1 genes provide the residues; the full variable domain reads: DAMVIQNPRYQVTQFGKPVTLSCSQTLNHNVMYWYQQKSSQAPKLLFHYYDKDFNNEADTPDNFQSRRPNTSFCFLDIRSPGLGDTAMYLCATSRDLTGTEQFFGPGTRLTVL.